This TCR beta chain was sequenced for a study of STAT5B mutations in CD4+ large granular lymphocyte leukemia. Study-level information: Cryopreserved patient cells were CD8-depleted, then anti-CD4 bead selected.

The study, taken as a whole, reports: CD4-sorted patient repertoires seemed more clonal than healthy CD4+ repertoires.

Germline CDR1 SEHNR, CDR2 FQNEAQ (reference sequence). This CDR3 is built from 14 residues. Trimming removed 5 bases at V and 8 bases at J, with 16 bases between. As for this clone: Its target is not known.

The assay was run at survey level. Sequenced by immunoSEQ multiplex PCR; TCRdb stores in-frame clones only, minus some. The sample records about 5,900 clones, around 77% being singletons. This clonotype was obtained from an elderly man with CD4+ T-cell large granular lymphocyte leukemia. The chain carries TRBV7-9 and TRBJ2-1, with D perhaps given as TRBD1 or TRBD2 (5 bases each). The sample was PBMCs. The chain's CDR3 is CASSTRGGEDEQFF. In DNA form, the CDR3 reads TGTGCCAGCAGCACTAGGGGCGGAGAGGATGAGCAGTTCTTC.